This T cell receptor (beta chain) was captured in a study of long-term antiretroviral therapy in people with HIV. The libraries were made with immunoSEQ v3.0 at survey level. Assay: immunoSEQ multiplex PCR; the TCRdb copy retains only in-frame clones and omits some. This table holds about 30,000 clones, over 90% found once. The V end was cut by 2 bases, the J end by 3 bases, with 13 bases between. The CDR3 covers 15 residues. Germline V gene lookup returns CDR1 SGHAT and CDR2 FQNNGV. This clone has a handful of counts. The chain employs TRBV11-2 and TRBJ1-1; D unclear. This specimen was unsorted PBMCs, taken roughly 6.5 years after starting antiretroviral therapy. The source of this sequence is a woman aged 40 to 50 with HIV. The CDR3, as DNA: TGTGCCAGCAGCTTAATTGGGTCCGAGTACACTGAAGCTTTCTTT. This codes for CASSLIGSEYTEAFF.